The clone carrying this T cell receptor beta chain was seen just once. The sample originates from a study of blood T cell repertoires in COVID-19. Sequencing used immunoSEQ multiplex PCR; TCRdb keeps in-frame clones, though not all of them. This table holds approximately 81,000 clones, 82% found once. This CDR3 region has 13 residues. V was shortened by 0 bases and J by 7 bases, with 10 bases between the two germline ends. Germline V gives CDR1 LGHNA, CDR2 YSLEER. This sequence joins TRBV4-3 and TRBJ2-7; TRBD2 is a possible D gene (5 bases). This TCR came from a human donor in a cohort sampled during active COVID-19. The sequenced sample consisted of peripheral blood. The CDR3 reads CASSQEGRGEQYF. CDR3 coding DNA: TGCGCCAGCAGCCAAGAGGGGAGAGGTGAGCAGTACTTC.